Below are 10 T cell receptor beta chains sequenced from a single sample in a study of PD-1 blockade in mismatch repair-deficient tumors. Assay: immunoSEQ multiplex PCR; the TCRdb copy retains only in-frame clones and omits some. This table has over 100,000 clones, around three quarters appearing once. The input for sequencing was peripheral blood, taken about 13 months after starting pembrolizumab. These receptors all stem from an adult with mismatch repair-deficient cancer.

The chain joins TRBV18 to TRBJ2-1; the D gene could be TRBD1 or TRBD2 (6 bases each). The CDR3 extends over 17 amino acids. V shed 5 bases and J shed 1 base, with 18 bases lying between them. Germline CDR1 reads KGHSH; CDR2 reads LQKENI. This chain's CDR3 is CASSEYPGAESYNEQFF. The CDR3 DNA follows: TGTGCCAGCTCAGAGTACCCGGGGGCTGAATCCTACAATGAGCAGTTCTTC.

The genes are TRBV20-1 and TRBJ1-2, with a tentative D call TRBD1 (5 bases). The CDR3 is 11 amino acids. V lost 4 bases to trimming and J lost 8 bases, with 11 bases between them. The germline V gene encodes CDR1 DFQATT and CDR2 SNEGSKA (reference sequence). CDR3 DNA: TGCAGTGCTACAGGGAGTGGAGGCTACACCTTC. This codes for CSATGSGGYTF.

V and J are TRBV19 and TRBJ1-1; D is perhaps TRBD1 (6 bases). Germline V gene lookup returns CDR1 LNHDA and CDR2 SQIVND (reference sequence). CDR3 length: 15 amino acids. V lost 8 bases to trimming and J lost 1 base, with 17 bases between them. The DNA of the CDR3 is TGTGCCAGTTCAACCTCACAGACAGGGAACACTGAAGCTTTCTTT. It encodes CASSTSQTGNTEAFF.

This clone was counted once. The chain recombines TRBV7-3 with TRBJ1-1; D not resolved. Germline-derived CDR1 and CDR2 are SGHTA and FQGTGA. This CDR3 is 13 amino acids long. V lost 1 base and J lost 1, with 4 bases in between. In nucleotides, the CDR3 is TGTGCCAGCAGCTTAAATTGGAACACTGAAGCTTTCTTT. Translating it yields CASSLNWNTEAFF.

The V and J genes are TRBV4-2 and TRBJ1-4, with TRBD1 as a possible D gene (5 bases). Germline loops: CDR1 LGHNA, CDR2 YNFKEQ. The CDR3 sequence is 14 residues long. V dropped 1 base and J dropped 6 bases, with 9 bases sitting between them. The CDR3 nucleotides are TGTGCCAGCAGCCAAGCGGGGGAGGATGAAAAACTGTTTTTT. Its translation is CASSQAGEDEKLFF.

This clone was observed a few times. Germline and junction disagree at one end, which may indicate a read error. The V gene is TRBV6-1, the J gene TRBJ1-1; D is uncertain. Germline CDR1 is MNHNS and CDR2 is SASEGT. CDR3 size: 9 residues. CDR3: CASSEGSFF. The CDR3 DNA sequence: TGTGCCAGCAGCGAAGGGTCTTTCTTT.

J is TRBJ2-2 and V is TRBV5-4, with TRBD2 identical over 16 bases. V trimming: 4 bases; J trimming: 4 bases; junction bases outside the gene matches: 7. Germline loops: CDR1 SGHNT, CDR2 YYREEE (reference sequence). This CDR3 spans 18 amino acids. CDR3 amino acids: CASSPGLAGGPGTGELFF. The CDR3 DNA reads as TGTGCCAGCAGCCCGGGACTAGCGGGAGGGCCGGGCACCGGGGAGCTGTTTTTT.

V and J are TRBV27 and TRBJ2-7; the match to TRBD1 covers 9 bases. The germline V gene encodes CDR1 MNHEY and CDR2 SMNVEV (reference sequence). Germline trimming cut 5 bases from V and 6 bases from J; bases unmatched to any gene: 14. The CDR3 contains 16 residues. The CDR3 sequence is CASSPLGDRVPSEQYF. CDR3 in DNA: TGTGCCAGCAGTCCCCTGGGGGACAGGGTTCCAAGCGAGCAGTACTTC.

The chain recombines TRBV11-3 with TRBJ2-2, with 7 nucleotides matching TRBD1. Germline lookup yields CDR1 SGHNT and CDR2 YENEEA. The CDR3 has 15 residues. Unmatched junction bases numbered 3, after V lost 5 bases and J lost 0 bases. CDR3 bases: TGTGCCAGCAGCCGGACAGGCGCGAACACCGGGGAGCTGTTTTTT. It translates to CASSRTGANTGELFF.

The genes are TRBV7-3 and TRBJ2-7; 12 bases are a match to TRBD1. Looked up from germline, CDR1 is SGHTA and CDR2 is FQGTGA. CDR3 size: 13 residues. With V trimmed by 6 bases and J by 7 bases, 4 bases remained unmatched. The CDR3 coding sequence is TGTGCCAGCAGTCGGGACAGGGGGCTGGAGCAGTACTTC. As protein: CASSRDRGLEQYF.